Listed below are T cell receptor beta chains from one sample, sequenced in a study of CD8+ T cells in alopecia areata. Here immunoSEQ multiplex PCR was the method, and the copy in TCRdb shows in-frame clones only, minus some. The table records 250,000 to 300,000 clones, about 62% of them present only once. Sequenced here: CD4+ T cells sorted from blood, sampled at week 24, from a patient treated with tofacitinib. These receptors were collected from a human donor with alopecia areata. The CDR3 runs from the conserved cysteine through the conserved F or W. A D gene is named only where the DNA matches it firmly. For some rows the clone size is stated as once, few or many, or as a class when expanded; others skip it.

j_gene: TRBJ1-5
d_gene: .
v_gene: TRBV2
abundance: .
CDR3aa: CASNKETSQPQHF
CDR3nt: TGTGCCAGCAACAAAGAGACAAGCCAGCCCCAGCATTTT

j_gene: TRBJ1-2
d_gene: .
v_gene: TRBV6-6
abundance: .
CDR3aa: CASSYSQGDGYTF
CDR3nt: TGTGCCAGCAGTTACTCACAGGGTGATGGCTACACCTTC

j_gene: TRBJ1-2
d_gene: .
v_gene: TRBV29-1
abundance: .
CDR3aa: CSVASPPLNYGYTF
CDR3nt: TGCAGCGTCGCCTCTCCCCCCCTAAACTATGGCTACACCTTC

j_gene: TRBJ2-1
d_gene: TRBD1
v_gene: TRBV18
abundance: .
CDR3aa: CASSPGQGGSWNEQFF
CDR3nt: TGTGCCAGCTCGCCGGGACAGGGGGGAAGTTGGAATGAGCAGTTCTTC

j_gene: TRBJ1-1
d_gene: .
v_gene: TRBV7-2
abundance: once
CDR3aa: CASSFVPAVSTEAFF
CDR3nt: TGTGCCAGCAGCTTCGTGCCCGCCGTGAGCACTGAAGCTTTCTTT

j_gene: TRBJ1-2
d_gene: .
v_gene: TRBV29-1
abundance: few
CDR3aa: CSACLQINYGYTF
CDR3nt: TGCAGCGCCTGTCTGCAGATAAACTATGGCTACACCTTC

j_gene: TRBJ2-2
d_gene: .
v_gene: TRBV29-1
abundance: .
CDR3aa: CSVLPGNTGELFF
CDR3nt: TGCAGCGTCCTACCAGGGAACACCGGGGAGCTGTTTTTT

j_gene: TRBJ2-7
d_gene: .
v_gene: TRBV5-1
abundance: .
CDR3aa: CASSPASPGPWGEQYF
CDR3nt: TGCGCCAGCAGCCCCGCGTCTCCGGGACCATGGGGCGAGCAGTACTTC

j_gene: TRBJ1-6
d_gene: .
v_gene: TRBV18
abundance: once
CDR3aa: CASGRAYNSPLHF
CDR3nt: TGTGCCAGCGGGCGAGCTTACAATTCACCCCTCCACTTT

j_gene: TRBJ1-4
d_gene: TRBD1
v_gene: TRBV5-4
abundance: .
CDR3aa: CASSLDGTGGSKEKLFF
CDR3nt: TGTGCCAGCAGCTTGGATGGGACAGGGGGGTCAAAAGAAAAACTGTTTTTT

j_gene: TRBJ1-5
d_gene: TRBD1
v_gene: TRBV6-1
abundance: .
CDR3aa: CASSVGDRAQPQHF
CDR3nt: TGTGCCAGCAGTGTAGGTGACAGGGCTCAGCCCCAGCATTTT

j_gene: TRBJ1-5
d_gene: TRBD1
v_gene: TRBV5-1
abundance: .
CDR3aa: CASSLEAGGSSNQPQHF
CDR3nt: TGCGCCAGCAGCTTGGAGGCAGGGGGATCGAGCAATCAGCCCCAGCATTTT

j_gene: TRBJ2-2
d_gene: .
v_gene: TRBV9
abundance: .
CDR3aa: CASSVAGGELFF
CDR3nt: TGTGCCAGCAGCGTTGCCGGTGGGGAGCTGTTTTTT

j_gene: TRBJ1-3
d_gene: .
v_gene: TRBV5-1
abundance: .
CDR3aa: CASSLEGSGNTIYF
CDR3nt: TGCGCCAGCAGCTTGGAAGGGTCTGGAAACACCATATATTTT

j_gene: TRBJ2-7
d_gene: .
v_gene: TRBV7-2
abundance: once
CDR3aa: CASSPSAGSYEQYF
CDR3nt: TGTGCCAGCAGCCCCTCCGCGGGGAGCTACGAGCAGTACTTC

j_gene: TRBJ1-6
d_gene: .
v_gene: TRBV7-2
abundance: .
CDR3aa: CASSPQGRGNSPLHF
CDR3nt: TGTGCCAGCAGCCCCCAGGGCAGGGGTAATTCACCCCTCCACTTT

j_gene: TRBJ1-1
d_gene: .
v_gene: TRBV29-1
abundance: .
CDR3aa: CSVEVMRNTEAFF
CDR3nt: TGCAGCGTTGAGGTCATGAGGAACACTGAAGCTTTCTTT

j_gene: TRBJ1-1
d_gene: TRBD1
v_gene: TRBV4-2
abundance: few
CDR3aa: CASSAGTGMGEAFF
CDR3nt: TGTGCCAGCAGCGCTGGGACAGGGATGGGTGAAGCTTTCTTT

j_gene: TRBJ2-3
d_gene: .
v_gene: TRBV29-1
abundance: .
CDR3aa: CSARRSANTDTQYF
CDR3nt: TGCAGCGCCCGGAGGAGCGCGAACACAGATACGCAGTATTTT

j_gene: TRBJ2-7
d_gene: TRBD1
v_gene: TRBV5-1
abundance: .
CDR3aa: CASSGTGFDEQYF
CDR3nt: TGCGCCAGCAGTGGGACAGGGTTCGACGAGCAGTACTTC

j_gene: TRBJ1-5
d_gene: TRBD1
v_gene: TRBV6-6
abundance: .
CDR3aa: CASRGQGVANQPQHF
CDR3nt: TGTGCCAGCAGAGGACAGGGGGTAGCTAATCAGCCCCAGCATTTT

j_gene: TRBJ1-2
d_gene: .
v_gene: TRBV28
abundance: .
CDR3aa: CASSSPAGDYGYTF
CDR3nt: TGTGCCAGCAGTTCCCCGGCAGGGGACTATGGCTACACCTTC

j_gene: TRBJ1-1
d_gene: .
v_gene: TRBV29-1
abundance: .
CDR3aa: CSASNERTLNTEAFF
CDR3nt: TGCAGCGCGTCGAATGAGAGGACACTGAACACTGAAGCTTTCTTT

j_gene: TRBJ2-5
d_gene: .
v_gene: TRBV14
abundance: .
CDR3aa: CASSPLSRIGQYF
CDR3nt: TGTGCCAGCAGCCCCCTCTCCCGAATAGGCCAGTACTTC

j_gene: TRBJ2-5
d_gene: .
v_gene: TRBV7-6
abundance: .
CDR3aa: CASSLPGQGQYF
CDR3nt: TGTGCCAGCAGCTTGCCAGGGCAGGGCCAGTACTTC

j_gene: TRBJ2-7
d_gene: .
v_gene: TRBV4-1
abundance: few
CDR3aa: CASSQDEAVRSYEQYF
CDR3nt: TGCGCCAGCAGCCAAGATGAGGCAGTCCGGTCCTACGAGCAGTACTTC

j_gene: TRBJ2-4
d_gene: .
v_gene: TRBV28
abundance: few
CDR3aa: CASSLIEGGDQYF
CDR3nt: TGTGCCAGCAGTTTGATTGAGGGCGGGGATCAGTACTTC

j_gene: TRBJ2-1
d_gene: .
v_gene: TRBV14
abundance: .
CDR3aa: CASSLPGGTYNEQFF
CDR3nt: TGTGCCAGCAGCCTCCCGGGCGGGACCTACAATGAGCAGTTCTTC

j_gene: TRBJ2-3
d_gene: .
v_gene: TRBV6-1
abundance: .
CDR3aa: CASSGPGQRGTGGAADTQYF
CDR3nt: TGTGCCAGCAGTGGCCCGGGACAGAGGGGGACTGGCGGGGCGGCAGATACGCAGTATTTT

j_gene: TRBJ2-3
d_gene: .
v_gene: TRBV7-3
abundance: few
CDR3aa: CASSSQTYTDTQYF
CDR3nt: TGTGCCAGCAGCTCGCAGACGTACACAGATACGCAGTATTTT

j_gene: TRBJ2-3
d_gene: .
v_gene: TRBV11-3
abundance: few
CDR3aa: CASSYGARTDTQYF
CDR3nt: TGTGCCAGCAGCTACGGTGCTCGCACAGATACGCAGTATTTT

j_gene: TRBJ1-2
d_gene: .
v_gene: TRBV29-1
abundance: .
CDR3aa: CSVEDWVLRDGYTF
CDR3nt: TGCAGCGTTGAAGATTGGGTTTTAAGGGACGGCTACACCTTC

j_gene: TRBJ1-6
d_gene: .
v_gene: TRBV4-2
abundance: once
CDR3aa: CASSQVGGRHLGGSPLHF
CDR3nt: TGTGCCAGCAGCCAAGTGGGGGGCCGCCATTTAGGAGGTTCACCCCTCCACTTT

j_gene: TRBJ2-5
d_gene: .
v_gene: TRBV5-1
abundance: many
CDR3aa: CASSLDRVQETQYF
CDR3nt: TGCGCCAGCAGCTTGGACAGGGTACAAGAGACCCAGTACTTC

j_gene: TRBJ1-5
d_gene: .
v_gene: TRBV9
abundance: .
CDR3aa: CASSVDINSNQPQHF
CDR3nt: TGTGCCAGCAGCGTGGACATTAATAGCAATCAGCCCCAGCATTTT

j_gene: TRBJ1-5
d_gene: .
v_gene: TRBV5-6
abundance: .
CDR3aa: CASSSTGVNQPQHF
CDR3nt: TGTGCCAGCAGCTCGACAGGAGTCAATCAGCCCCAGCATTTT

j_gene: TRBJ1-2
d_gene: .
v_gene: TRBV29-1
abundance: .
CDR3aa: CSVEDGTAYGYTF
CDR3nt: TGCAGCGTTGAAGATGGGACGGCCTATGGCTACACCTTC

j_gene: TRBJ1-1
d_gene: .
v_gene: TRBV7-9
abundance: few
CDR3aa: CASRKRENTEAFF
CDR3nt: TGTGCCAGCAGAAAACGGGAGAACACTGAAGCTTTCTTT

j_gene: TRBJ2-7
d_gene: TRBD1
v_gene: TRBV5-1
abundance: .
CDR3aa: CASSRDRGGLEQYF
CDR3nt: TGCGCCAGCAGTCGGGACAGGGGCGGACTCGAGCAGTACTTC

j_gene: TRBJ1-2
d_gene: .
v_gene: TRBV30
abundance: few
CDR3aa: CAWSVLLPAGYTF
CDR3nt: TGTGCCTGGAGTGTCCTATTACCGGCCGGCTACACCTTC

j_gene: TRBJ2-7
d_gene: TRBD1
v_gene: TRBV29-1
abundance: .
CDR3aa: CSVKPGQGSYEQYF
CDR3nt: TGCAGCGTTAAACCGGGACAGGGGTCCTACGAGCAGTACTTC

j_gene: TRBJ1-5
d_gene: .
v_gene: TRBV27
abundance: few
CDR3aa: CASSKSNQPQHF
CDR3nt: TGTGCCAGCAGCAAGAGCAATCAGCCCCAGCATTTT

j_gene: TRBJ1-1
d_gene: .
v_gene: TRBV9
abundance: .
CDR3aa: CASSPEDRNTEAFF
CDR3nt: TGTGCCAGCAGCCCCGAGGATAGGAACACTGAAGCTTTCTTT

j_gene: TRBJ2-1
d_gene: .
v_gene: TRBV5-1
abundance: few
CDR3aa: CASSSTGAGEQFF
CDR3nt: TGCGCCAGCAGCTCAACGGGGGCTGGCGAGCAGTTCTTC

j_gene: TRBJ2-3
d_gene: .
v_gene: TRBV18
abundance: .
CDR3aa: CASSPRGAGADTQYF
CDR3nt: TGTGCCAGCTCACCACGGGGAGCCGGCGCAGATACGCAGTATTTT

j_gene: TRBJ1-2
d_gene: .
v_gene: TRBV5-1
abundance: .
CDR3aa: CASTSGGGNYGYTF
CDR3nt: TGCGCCAGCACCTCGGGAGGGGGTAACTATGGCTACACCTTC

j_gene: TRBJ2-4
d_gene: .
v_gene: TRBV5-1
abundance: .
CDR3aa: CASSSDILGDIQYF
CDR3nt: TGCGCCAGCAGCTCGGACATTCTGGGAGACATTCAGTACTTC

j_gene: TRBJ2-3
d_gene: .
v_gene: TRBV25-1
abundance: .
CDR3aa: CASGHSAVDTQYF
CDR3nt: TGTGCCAGCGGACATTCGGCGGTCGATACGCAGTATTTT

j_gene: TRBJ2-7
d_gene: .
v_gene: TRBV7-2
abundance: .
CDR3aa: CASSTRGGGPYEQYF
CDR3nt: TGTGCCAGCAGCACTAGGGGGGGTGGCCCCTACGAGCAGTACTTC

j_gene: TRBJ1-5
d_gene: .
v_gene: TRBV4-3
abundance: many
CDR3aa: CASSQEPSNQPQHF
CDR3nt: TGCGCCAGCAGCCAAGAACCCAGCAATCAGCCCCAGCATTTT

j_gene: TRBJ1-6
d_gene: .
v_gene: TRBV2
abundance: few
CDR3aa: CASSVASPLHF
CDR3nt: TGTGCCAGCAGTGTGGCTTCACCCCTCCACTTT